This T cell receptor beta chain came from a study of T-cell memory formation after mild COVID-19. The study, taken as a whole, reports: Clones that got smaller from day 15 to 85 had even CD4/CD8, while clones growing later tipped toward CD4+. Mainly CM and EM harbored the contracting CD4+ clones; mainly EMRA harbored the CD8+ ones. Some clones that responded were present in memory (sampled pre-infection), which suggests cross-reactive memory joined.

The CDR3 loop spans 18 amino acids. V was trimmed by 6 bases and J by 6 bases, leaving 27 bases between them. This clonotype has just a few counts. Antigen unknown. From 5'RACE with constant-segment primers came TCR alpha and TCR beta cDNA libraries that carried sample barcodes and UMIs. TCRdb reprocessed the 5' RACE reads via MiXCR and lists one record per CDR3 protein. The sample has 120,000 or so distinct CDR3 sequences; roughly 6.2% are singletons. The source is an adult woman who had mild COVID-19 (a few samples of this study predate the infection). Cell type and time point are not known. Material: PBMCs or a T cell subset sorted from them (not recorded which). V and J are TRBV12-3 or TRBV12-4 and TRBJ2-1; D may be TRBD2 (6 bases). The CDR3 nucleotides read TGTGCCAGCAGCCTAACTTGGGATCCGGGGCAGGGAGGCAATGAGCAGTTCTTC. This encodes CASSLTWDPGQGGNEQFF.